This is a list of T cell receptor beta chains from one sample in a study of blood T cell repertoires in COVID-19. Here immunoSEQ multiplex PCR was the method, and the copy in TCRdb shows in-frame clones only, minus some. The table shows 300,000 to 350,000 clones, with around 82% occurring only once. The sequenced material came from peripheral blood. All receptors derive from a young man with active or convalescent COVID-19. Each CDR3 is given with its conserved first and last residue. The D gene is left open where the match is weak. Size values are once, few and many counts, or a class for expanded clones, and some rows have none.

D,size,V,J,DNA,CDR3
TRBD2,NA,TRBV5-1,TRBJ2-3,TGCGCCAGCAGCGGGACTAGCGGGACTATCATGAACACAGATACGCAGTATTTT,CASSGTSGTIMNTDTQYF
TRBD2,NA,TRBV9,TRBJ2-1,TGTGCCAGCAGCGTTCAGGGACTAGCGGGGGATGAGCAGTTCTTC,CASSVQGLAGDEQFF
NA,NA,TRBV6-5,TRBJ1-1,TGTGCCACCAACCCTCCCCGGGCTGAAGCTTTCTTT,CATNPPRAEAFF
TRBD2,NA,TRBV29-1,TRBJ2-3,TGCAGCGAGGGACTAGCGAGAGATACGCAGTATTTT,CSEGLARDTQYF
NA,NA,TRBV11-2,TRBJ2-7,TGTGCCAGCAGCCTGGGTGACGGGATCTACGAGCAGTACTTC,CASSLGDGIYEQYF
NA,NA,TRBV11-3,TRBJ1-4,TGTGCCAGCAGCTTAGCGAGGACCAAGGGGGAAAAACTGTTTTTT,CASSLARTKGEKLFF
TRBD1,NA,TRBV19,TRBJ1-1,TGTGCCAGTAGTGCGGACAGGTCTGTCACTGAAGCTTTCTTT,CASSADRSVTEAFF
TRBD1,NA,TRBV6-1,TRBJ2-7,TGTGCCAGCAGTGCGATGGACAGGGCTATTCCCTACGAGCAGTACTTC,CASSAMDRAIPYEQYF
TRBD1,NA,TRBV19,TRBJ2-7,TGTGCCAGTCGGGACAGAGCCTACGAGCAGTACTTC,CASRDRAYEQYF
NA,NA,TRBV19,TRBJ1-3,TGTGCCAGTAGTATCGGCGGCTCTGGAAACACCATATATTTT,CASSIGGSGNTIYF
TRBD2,NA,TRBV4-1,TRBJ2-3,TGCGCCAGCAGCCAACTCCCCGGGGGGGGCACAGATACGCAGTATTTT,CASSQLPGGGTDTQYF
NA,NA,TRBV12-3/TRBV12-4,TRBJ2-2,TGTGCCAGCAGTTTAGGTCGGGGGCTGTTTTTT,CASSLGRGLFF
NA,NA,TRBV29-1,TRBJ1-2,TGCAGCGTTGTGACGGCAGGATCTGGCTACACCTTC,CSVVTAGSGYTF
NA,once,TRBV5-1,TRBJ2-4,TGCGCCAGCAGCGCCGGGACACTTAACAAAAACATTCAGTACTTC,CASSAGTLNKNIQYF
NA,few,TRBV24-1,TRBJ2-1,TGTGCCACCAGTGACCCGGTGGAGGGGTACTACAATGAGCAGTTCTTC,CATSDPVEGYYNEQFF
TRBD2,NA,TRBV5-1,TRBJ2-7,TGCGCCAGCAGCTTAAGCGGGGAGACTTACGAGCAGTACTTC,CASSLSGETYEQYF
NA,NA,TRBV4-3,TRBJ1-4,TGCGCCAGCAGCCAAGGCGTCGAGAGCCGATATGAAAAACTGTTTTTT,CASSQGVESRYEKLFF
NA,once,TRBV30,TRBJ1-5,TGTGCCTCCAGCGCGGGGGAAGGACAGCCCCAGCATTTT,CASSAGEGQPQHF
NA,NA,TRBV2,TRBJ1-4,TGTGCCAGCAGCCTAGACAGACCCTCGTCTAATGAAAAACTGTTTTTT,CASSLDRPSSNEKLFF
TRBD2,NA,TRBV5-1,TRBJ2-2,TGCGCCAGCAGCCCCACTAGCGGGGGAAGTGGCGGGGAGCTGTTTTTT,CASSPTSGGSGGELFF
NA,NA,TRBV6-1,TRBJ2-2,TGTGCCGGAAAGGAGGGGAGAGACACCGGGGAGCTGTTTTTT,CAGKEGRDTGELFF
TRBD1,NA,TRBV9,TRBJ1-2,TGTGCCAGCAGCGCCTACAGGGGGAACTATGGCTACACCTTC,CASSAYRGNYGYTF
TRBD1,NA,TRBV5-1,TRBJ2-5,TGCGCCAGCAGCTCAGGGACAGGGCAAGAGACCCAGTACTTC,CASSSGTGQETQYF
TRBD1,NA,TRBV5-1,TRBJ1-1,TGCGCCAGCAGCCTGAGACAGGGGGTGAAAACTGAAGCTTTCTTT,CASSLRQGVKTEAFF
NA,once,TRBV7-3,TRBJ1-5,TGTGCCAGCAGCTCTTTCTCAGTTCAGCCCCAGCATTTT,CASSSFSVQPQHF
NA,NA,TRBV7-3,TRBJ2-7,TGTGCCAGCAGCTTTGAGGGAGGATACGAGCAGTACTTC,CASSFEGGYEQYF
TRBD1,NA,TRBV6-5,TRBJ1-2,TGTGCCAGCAGTATCCCCGGGACAGGGGGGGCGATCTTC,CASSIPGTGGAIF
NA,NA,TRBV30,TRBJ1-1,TGTGCCTGGAGTGTAGGGGTATCCACTGAAGCTTTCTTT,CAWSVGVSTEAFF
NA,NA,TRBV28,TRBJ1-5,TGTGCCAGCAACTTGTTGGGGGACTATCAGCCCCAGCATTTT,CASNLLGDYQPQHF